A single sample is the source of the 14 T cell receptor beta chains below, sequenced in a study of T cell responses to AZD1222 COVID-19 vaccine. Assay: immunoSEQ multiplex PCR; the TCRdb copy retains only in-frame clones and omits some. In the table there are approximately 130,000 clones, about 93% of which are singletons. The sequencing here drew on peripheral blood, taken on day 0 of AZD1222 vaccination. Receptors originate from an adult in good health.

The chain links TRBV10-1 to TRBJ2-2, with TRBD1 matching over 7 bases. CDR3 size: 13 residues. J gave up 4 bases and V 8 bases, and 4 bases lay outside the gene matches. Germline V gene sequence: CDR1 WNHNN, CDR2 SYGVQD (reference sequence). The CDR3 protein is CASGRQGTGELFF. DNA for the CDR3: TGCGCCAGCGGTAGACAGGGCACCGGGGAGCTGTTTTTT.

In DNA, the CDR3 is TGTGCCAGCTCCCTCAACTCACAGGGAGCCATGAACACTGAAGCTTTCTTT. This encodes CASSLNSQGAMNTEAFF. The chain links TRBV18 to TRBJ1-1; D may be TRBD1 (6 bases). The CDR3 totals 17 residues. Trimming stripped 6 bases from V and 0 bases from J, with 20 bases between. Germline loops: CDR1 KGHSH, CDR2 LQKENI.

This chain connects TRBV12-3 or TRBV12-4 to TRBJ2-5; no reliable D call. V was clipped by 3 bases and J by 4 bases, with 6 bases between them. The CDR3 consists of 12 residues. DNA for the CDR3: TGTGCCAGCAGTTTGATCGGAGAGACCCAGTACTTC. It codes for CASSLIGETQYF.

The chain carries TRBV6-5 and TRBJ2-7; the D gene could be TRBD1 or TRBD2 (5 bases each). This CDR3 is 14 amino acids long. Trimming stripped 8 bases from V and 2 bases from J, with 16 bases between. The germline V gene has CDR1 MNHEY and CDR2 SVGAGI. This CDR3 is CASGRDRRTYEQYF. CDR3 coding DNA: TGTGCCAGCGGCCGGGACCGCCGTACCTACGAGCAGTACTTC.

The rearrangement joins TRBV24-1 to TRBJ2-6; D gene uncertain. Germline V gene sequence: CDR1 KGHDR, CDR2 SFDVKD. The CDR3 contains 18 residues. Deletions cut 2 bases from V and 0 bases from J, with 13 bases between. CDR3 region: CATSDSTWIPSGANVLTF. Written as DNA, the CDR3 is TGTGCCACCAGTGATTCTACATGGATTCCCTCTGGGGCCAACGTCCTGACTTTC.

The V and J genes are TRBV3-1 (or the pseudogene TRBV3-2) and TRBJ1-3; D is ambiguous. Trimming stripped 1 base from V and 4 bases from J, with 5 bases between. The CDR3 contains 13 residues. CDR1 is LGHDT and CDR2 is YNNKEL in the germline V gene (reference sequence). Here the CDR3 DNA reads TGTGCCAGCAGCCAAGGGGCAGGAAACACCATATATTTT. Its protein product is CASSQGAGNTIYF.

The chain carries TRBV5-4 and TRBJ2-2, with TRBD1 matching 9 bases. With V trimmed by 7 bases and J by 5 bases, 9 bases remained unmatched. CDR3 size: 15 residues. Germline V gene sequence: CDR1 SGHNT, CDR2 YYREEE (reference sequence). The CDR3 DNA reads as TGTGCCAGCCGGCGCGGGACAGGGATAACCGGGGAGCTGTTTTTT. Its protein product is CASRRGTGITGELFF.

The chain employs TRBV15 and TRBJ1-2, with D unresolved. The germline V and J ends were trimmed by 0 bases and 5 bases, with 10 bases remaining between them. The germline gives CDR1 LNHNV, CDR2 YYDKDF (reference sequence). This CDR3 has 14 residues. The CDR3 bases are TGTGCCACCAGCAGAGATCGATCCTTATATGGCTACACCTTC. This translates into CATSRDRSLYGYTF.

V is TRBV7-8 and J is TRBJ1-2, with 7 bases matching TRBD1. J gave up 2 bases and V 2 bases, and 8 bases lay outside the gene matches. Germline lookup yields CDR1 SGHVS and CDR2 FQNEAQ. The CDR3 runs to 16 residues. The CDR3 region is CASSLTARGANYGYTF. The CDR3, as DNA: TGTGCCAGCAGCTTAACTGCCAGGGGGGCGAACTATGGCTACACCTTC.

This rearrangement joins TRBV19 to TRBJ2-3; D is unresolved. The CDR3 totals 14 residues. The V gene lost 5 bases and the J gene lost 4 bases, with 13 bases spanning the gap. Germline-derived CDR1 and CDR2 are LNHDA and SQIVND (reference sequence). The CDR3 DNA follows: TGTGCCAGTAGTGTCGCCCGCAGTTCAGATACGCAGTATTTT. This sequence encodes CASSVARSSDTQYF.

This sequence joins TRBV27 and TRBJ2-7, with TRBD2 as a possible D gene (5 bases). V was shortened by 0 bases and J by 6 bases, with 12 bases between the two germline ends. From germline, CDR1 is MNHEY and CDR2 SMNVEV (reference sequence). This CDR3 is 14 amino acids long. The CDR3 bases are TGTGCCAGCAGTTTATCGTGGGAAGGAGGCGAGCAGTACTTC. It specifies CASSLSWEGGEQYF.

DNA for the CDR3: TGCAGCGTTCCTCAGGGCGGGCCGGGCTATGGCTACACCTTC. Translation: CSVPQGGPGYGYTF. This chain connects TRBV29-1 to TRBJ1-2, with a possible D match to TRBD1 (5 bases). Germline values: CDR1 SQVTM, CDR2 ANQGSEA. CDR3 length equals 14 residues. The V and J ends lost 5 bases and 4 bases respectively, with 17 bases between them.

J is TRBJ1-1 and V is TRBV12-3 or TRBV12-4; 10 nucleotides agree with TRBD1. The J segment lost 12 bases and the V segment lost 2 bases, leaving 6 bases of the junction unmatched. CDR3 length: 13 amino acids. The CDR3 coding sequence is TGTGCCAGCAGTTTACGACAGGGGGCCGGGACTTTCTTT. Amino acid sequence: CASSLRQGAGTFF.

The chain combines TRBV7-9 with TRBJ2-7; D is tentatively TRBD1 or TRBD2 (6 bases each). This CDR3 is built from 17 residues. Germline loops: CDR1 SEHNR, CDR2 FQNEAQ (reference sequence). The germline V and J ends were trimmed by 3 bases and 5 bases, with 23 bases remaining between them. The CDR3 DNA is TGTGCCAGCAGCTTCGGTGGCCGGGGGACATTCCTTAACGAGCAGTACTTC. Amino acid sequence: CASSFGGRGTFLNEQYF.